This TCR beta chain is from a study of T cells in localized non-small cell lung cancer. This clone has just a few counts. From germline, CDR1 is MNHEY and CDR2 SMNVEV (reference sequence). The CDR3 extends over 14 amino acids. Between the trimmed V and J ends, which lost 6 bases and 9 bases, there was a span of 21 bases. Using immunoSEQ multiplex PCR, the repertoire was profiled, and TCRdb retains in-frame clones only, with some absent. The table has tens of thousands of clones, approximately 86% seen once. This rearrangement joins TRBV27 to TRBJ2-7; D may be TRBD2 (6 bases). This clonotype originated in an older male donor with stage I lung adenocarcinoma. This material consisted of peripheral blood, taken before any cancer treatment. The DNA of the CDR3 is TGTGCCAGCAGCAACCGGGACCCAGAGCGGGTGCAGTACTTC. Amino acids: CASSNRDPERVQYF.